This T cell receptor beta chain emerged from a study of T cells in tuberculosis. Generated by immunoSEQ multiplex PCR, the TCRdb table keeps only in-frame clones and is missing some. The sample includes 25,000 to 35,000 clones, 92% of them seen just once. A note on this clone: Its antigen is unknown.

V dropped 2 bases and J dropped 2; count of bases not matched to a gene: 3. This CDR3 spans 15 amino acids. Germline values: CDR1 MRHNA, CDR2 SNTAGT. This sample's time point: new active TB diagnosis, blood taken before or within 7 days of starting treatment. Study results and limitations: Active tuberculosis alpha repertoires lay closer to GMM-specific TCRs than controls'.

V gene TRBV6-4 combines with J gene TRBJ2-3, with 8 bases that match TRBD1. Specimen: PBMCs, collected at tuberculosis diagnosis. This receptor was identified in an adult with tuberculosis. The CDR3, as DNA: TGTGCCAGCAGTGACGGGACAGGTCCCACAGATACGCAGTATTTT. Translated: CASSDGTGPTDTQYF.